This entry features one T cell receptor beta chain sequence. The extraction recovered at least 6 micrograms of total RNA per sample. The sample originates from a study of blood T cells in healthy people across ages. Primers used in a second PCR of roughly 7 to 11 cycles were a sample-barcoded 5' primer and a J-beta primer mix. TCRdb called the 5' RACE reads again in MiXCR, with one record for every CDR3 protein. The sample gives hundreds of thousands of distinct CDR3 sequences, 35% to 40% of which show up once; over 10% is in the top ten. Trimming cost V 0 bases and J 4 bases; bases outside gene matches: 4. The CDR3 extends over 15 amino acids.

The source is a young man in good health. This chain links TRBV12-3 or TRBV12-4 with TRBJ2-3; 7 positions agree with TRBD2. The sequencing sample was made of blood. CDR3 sequence (DNA): TGTGCCAGCAGTTTAGCGGGGGGGATCCCAGATACGCAGTATTTT. It specifies CASSLAGGIPDTQYF.